The rows below give T cell receptor beta chains drawn from one sample of a study of regulatory T cells in long-lasting Graves disease. TCRdb used MiXCR to reprocess the multiplex PCR reads, holding one entry per CDR3 protein. The sample has some 250,000 distinct CDR3 sequences, about 19% seen once. The sequencing used peripheral blood mononuclear cells (PBMCs), collected at new diagnosis, from a patient treated with antithyroid drugs. Source of these receptors: a female donor with Graves disease. The CDR3 runs from the conserved cysteine through the conserved F or W. The D gene is left open where the match is weak. Expanded clones are given a class, and other clones once, few, many or no size at all.

few	TRBV7-3	TRBJ1-2	NA	CASSLERIQGGGYTF	TGTGCCAGCAGCTTAGAGCGGATACAAGGCGGCGGCTACACCTTC
many	TRBV2	TRBJ1-1	NA	CASSGDGNTEAFF	TGTGCCAGCAGCGGGGACGGGAACACTGAAGCTTTCTTT
NA	TRBV9	TRBJ2-2	NA	CASSPRAGATTGELFF	TGTGCCAGCAGCCCCCGGGCGGGGGCCACGACCGGGGAGCTGTTTTTT
many	TRBV29-1	TRBJ2-7	NA	CSVGWGFYEQYF	TGCAGCGTTGGATGGGGATTCTACGAGCAGTACTTC
NA	TRBV20-1	TRBJ1-4	NA	CSAREFGEKLFF	TGCAGTGCTAGGGAGTTCGGCGAGAAACTGTTTTTT
NA	TRBV7-9	TRBJ2-1	NA	CASSFAGYNEQFF	TGTGCCAGCAGCTTTGCGGGGTACAATGAGCAGTTCTTC
many	TRBV7-2	TRBJ2-4	NA	CASSQGGEGAAKNIQYF	TGTGCCAGCAGCCAGGGGGGAGAGGGGGCGGCCAAAAACATTCAGTACTTC
few	TRBV4-3	TRBJ1-1	NA	CASSQEWGTVEAFF	TGCGCCAGCAGCCAAGAATGGGGCACCGTTGAAGCTTTCTTT
few	TRBV18	TRBJ2-3	TRBD2	CASTRTSVGTDTQYF	TGTGCCAGCACCAGGACTAGCGTGGGGACAGATACGCAGTATTTT
many	TRBV29-1	TRBJ1-1	TRBD1	CSGRQGQNTEAFF	TGCAGCGGACGACAGGGACAGAACACTGAAGCTTTCTTT
many	TRBV5-6	TRBJ1-5	NA	CASSLWEQPQHF	TGTGCCAGCAGCTTGTGGGAGCAGCCCCAGCATTTT
NA	TRBV3-1	TRBJ1-1	NA	CASSEQGLGTEAFF	TGTGCCAGCAGCGAACAGGGCCTCGGCACTGAAGCTTTCTTT
many	TRBV3-1	TRBJ2-5	TRBD2	CASSLSGGALETQYF	TGTGCCAGCAGCCTTAGCGGGGGGGCCCTGGAGACCCAGTACTTC
many	TRBV12-3/TRBV12-4	TRBJ2-1	TRBD2	CASSVGLFSYNEQFF	TGTGCCAGCAGCGTGGGACTATTCTCCTACAATGAGCAGTTCTTC
many	TRBV20-1	TRBJ2-3	TRBD1	CSARAETGGPDTQYF	TGCAGTGCTAGAGCCGAGACAGGGGGGCCAGATACGCAGTATTTT
many	TRBV2	TRBJ2-5	NA	CAREVSQTQYF	TGTGCCAGGGAAGTTTCACAGACCCAGTACTTC
many	TRBV20-1	TRBJ1-1	NA	CSANPSTEAFF	TGCAGTGCAAACCCCAGCACTGAAGCTTTCTTT
many	TRBV5-1	TRBJ1-2	NA	CASSDIGIHEGYTF	TGCGCCAGCAGCGACATCGGGATCCACGAGGGCTACACCTTC
NA	TRBV2	TRBJ2-2	NA	CASSSDRSNTGELFF	TGTGCCAGCAGTTCAGATAGATCGAACACCGGGGAGCTGTTTTTT
many	TRBV20-1	TRBJ2-5	NA	CSAIDRNQETQYF	TGCAGTGCTATCGACAGGAACCAAGAGACCCAGTACTTC
NA	TRBV28	TRBJ1-6	TRBD1	CASSSRGGLSSYNSPLHF	TGTGCCAGCAGTTCCAGGGGGGGTTTAAGCTCCTATAATTCACCCCTCCACTTT
many	TRBV2	TRBJ2-5	NA	CASSKGQKETQYF	TGTGCCAGCAGTAAAGGACAGAAAGAGACCCAGTACTTC
NA	TRBV18	TRBJ2-2	TRBD1	CASSPRGQGNTGELFF	TGTGCCAGCTCACCCCGGGGACAGGGCAACACCGGGGAGCTGTTTTTT
many	TRBV6-2/TRBV6-3	TRBJ2-5	NA	CASSSRGGQETQYF	TGTGCCAGCAGTTCCCGGGGCGGGCAAGAGACCCAGTACTTC
NA	TRBV10-3	TRBJ2-5	TRBD1	CASTGTGVEEQYF	TGTGCCAGTACCGGGACAGGGGTGGAGGAGCAGTACTTC
NA	TRBV7-2	TRBJ2-7	TRBD2	CASSLGGGGGEQYF	TGTGCCAGCAGCTTAGGGGGCGGCGGGGGCGAGCAGTACTTC
many	TRBV11-2	TRBJ2-1	NA	CATETYPVAWGNEQFF	TGTGCCACCGAAACTTATCCGGTAGCTTGGGGCAATGAGCAGTTCTTC
many	TRBV6-4	TRBJ1-5	NA	CASSSLGLGRNQPQHF	TGTGCCAGCAGTTCCCTGGGTTTGGGACGCAATCAGCCCCAGCATTTT
many	TRBV7-3	TRBJ2-3	NA	CASSFGQTRDTQYF	TGTGCCAGCAGCTTTGGACAGACGAGAGATACGCAGTATTTT
many	TRBV5-1	TRBJ2-7	TRBD2	CASSLETSGGSYEQYF	TGCGCCAGCAGCTTGGAGACTAGCGGAGGGTCCTACGAGCAGTACTTC